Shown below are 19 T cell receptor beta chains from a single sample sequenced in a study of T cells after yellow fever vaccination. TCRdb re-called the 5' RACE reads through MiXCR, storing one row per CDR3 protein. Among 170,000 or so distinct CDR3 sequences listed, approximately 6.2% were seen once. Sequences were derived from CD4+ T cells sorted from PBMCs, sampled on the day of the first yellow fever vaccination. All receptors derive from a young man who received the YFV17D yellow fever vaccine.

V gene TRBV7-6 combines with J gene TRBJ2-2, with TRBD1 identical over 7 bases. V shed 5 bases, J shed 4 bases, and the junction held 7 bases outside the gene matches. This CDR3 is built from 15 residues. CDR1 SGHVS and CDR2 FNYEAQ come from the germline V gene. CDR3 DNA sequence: TGTGCCAGCAGCCTCTCACAGGGGTTCACCGGGGAGCTGTTTTTT. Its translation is CASSLSQGFTGELFF.

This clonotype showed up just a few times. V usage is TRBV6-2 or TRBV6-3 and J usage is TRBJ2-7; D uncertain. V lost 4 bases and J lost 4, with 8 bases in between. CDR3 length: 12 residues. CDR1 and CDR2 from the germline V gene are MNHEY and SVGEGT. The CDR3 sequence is CASSLRQYEQYF. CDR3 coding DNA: TGTGCCAGCAGTTTAAGGCAGTACGAGCAGTACTTC.

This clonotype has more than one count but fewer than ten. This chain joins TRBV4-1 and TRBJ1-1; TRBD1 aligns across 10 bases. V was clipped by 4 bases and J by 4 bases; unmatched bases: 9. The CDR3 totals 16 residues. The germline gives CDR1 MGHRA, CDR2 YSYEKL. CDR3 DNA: TGCGCCAGCAGCCTCGGGACAGGGGAGTGGGTCACTGAAGCTTTCTTT. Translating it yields CASSLGTGEWVTEAFF.

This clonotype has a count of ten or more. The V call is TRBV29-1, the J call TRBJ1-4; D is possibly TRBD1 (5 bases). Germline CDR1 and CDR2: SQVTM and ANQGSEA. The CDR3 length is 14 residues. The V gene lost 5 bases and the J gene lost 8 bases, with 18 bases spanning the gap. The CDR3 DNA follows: TGCAGCGTTCGGCAGGGCCCTACCGGGGAAAAACTGTTTTTT. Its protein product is CSVRQGPTGEKLFF.

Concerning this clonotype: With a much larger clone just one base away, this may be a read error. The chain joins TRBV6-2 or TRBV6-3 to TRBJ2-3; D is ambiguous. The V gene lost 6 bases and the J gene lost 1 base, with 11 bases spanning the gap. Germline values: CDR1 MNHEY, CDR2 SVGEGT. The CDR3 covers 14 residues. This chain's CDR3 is CASRKNLGTDTQYF. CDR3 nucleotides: TGTGCCAGCAGGAAGAACCTCGGCACAGATACGCAGTATTTT.

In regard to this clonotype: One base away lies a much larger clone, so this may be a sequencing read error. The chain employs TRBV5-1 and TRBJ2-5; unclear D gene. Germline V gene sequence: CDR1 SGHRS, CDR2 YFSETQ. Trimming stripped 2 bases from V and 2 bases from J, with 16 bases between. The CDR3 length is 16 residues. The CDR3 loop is CASSLKGPPGQETQYF. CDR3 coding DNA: TGCGCCAGCAGCTTAAAAGGCCCTCCCGGTCAAGAGACCCAGTACTTC.

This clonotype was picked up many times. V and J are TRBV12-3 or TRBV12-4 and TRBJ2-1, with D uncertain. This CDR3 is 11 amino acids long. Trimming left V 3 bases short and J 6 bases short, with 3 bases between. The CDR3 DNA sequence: TGTGCCAGCAGTTTTGTCAATGAGCAGTTCTTC. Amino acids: CASSFVNEQFF.

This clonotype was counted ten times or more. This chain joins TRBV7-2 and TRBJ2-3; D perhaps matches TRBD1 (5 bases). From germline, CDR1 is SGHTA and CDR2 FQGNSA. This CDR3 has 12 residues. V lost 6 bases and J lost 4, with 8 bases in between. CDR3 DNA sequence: TGTGCCAGCAGGGGGCAATCAGATACGCAGTATTTT. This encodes CASRGQSDTQYF.

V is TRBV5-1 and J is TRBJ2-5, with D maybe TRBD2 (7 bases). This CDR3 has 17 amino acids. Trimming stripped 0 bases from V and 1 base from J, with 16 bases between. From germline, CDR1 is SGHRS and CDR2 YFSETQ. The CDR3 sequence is CASSLGARGGVQETQYF. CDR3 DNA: TGCGCCAGCAGCTTGGGGGCTAGAGGGGGGGTCCAAGAGACCCAGTACTTC.

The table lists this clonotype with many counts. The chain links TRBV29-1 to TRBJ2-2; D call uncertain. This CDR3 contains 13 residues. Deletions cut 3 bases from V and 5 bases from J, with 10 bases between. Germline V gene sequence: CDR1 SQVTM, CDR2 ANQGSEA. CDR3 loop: CSVDAVGTGELFF. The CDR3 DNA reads TGCAGCGTTGATGCAGTTGGGACCGGGGAGCTGTTTTTT.

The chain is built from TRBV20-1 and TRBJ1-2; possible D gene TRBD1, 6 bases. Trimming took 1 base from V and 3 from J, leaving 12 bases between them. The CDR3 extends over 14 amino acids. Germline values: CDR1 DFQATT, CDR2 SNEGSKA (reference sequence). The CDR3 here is CSARVQGRDYGYTF. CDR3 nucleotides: TGCAGTGCTAGAGTGCAGGGGAGGGACTATGGCTACACCTTC.

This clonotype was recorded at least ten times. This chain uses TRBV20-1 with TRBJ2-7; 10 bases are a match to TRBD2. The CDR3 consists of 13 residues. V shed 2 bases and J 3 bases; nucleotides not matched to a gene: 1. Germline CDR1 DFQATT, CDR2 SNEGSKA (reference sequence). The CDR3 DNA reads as TGCAGTGCTAGAACTAGCGGGGTCTACGAGCAGTACGTC. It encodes CSARTSGVYEQYV.

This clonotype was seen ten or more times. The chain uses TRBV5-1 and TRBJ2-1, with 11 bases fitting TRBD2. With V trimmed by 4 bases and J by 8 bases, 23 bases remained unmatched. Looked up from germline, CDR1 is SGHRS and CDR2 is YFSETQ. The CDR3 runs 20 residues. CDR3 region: CASSPLLRGKGLAGGHEQFF. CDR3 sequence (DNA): TGCGCCAGCAGCCCCCTCCTCAGGGGTAAAGGGCTAGCGGGGGGCCATGAGCAGTTCTTC.

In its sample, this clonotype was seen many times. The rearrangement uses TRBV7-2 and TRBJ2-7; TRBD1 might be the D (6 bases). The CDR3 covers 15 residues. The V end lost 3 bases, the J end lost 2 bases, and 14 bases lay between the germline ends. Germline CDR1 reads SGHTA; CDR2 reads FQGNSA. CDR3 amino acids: CASSFGQSGTYEQYF. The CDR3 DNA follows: TGTGCCAGCAGCTTCGGACAGTCGGGGACCTACGAGCAGTACTTC. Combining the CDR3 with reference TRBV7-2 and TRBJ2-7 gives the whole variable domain GAGVSQSPSNKVTEKGKDVELRCDPISGHTALYWYRQSLGQGLEFLIYFQGNSAPDKSGLPSDRFSAERTGGSVSTLTIQRTQQEDSAVYLCASSFGQSGTYEQYFGPGTRLTVT.

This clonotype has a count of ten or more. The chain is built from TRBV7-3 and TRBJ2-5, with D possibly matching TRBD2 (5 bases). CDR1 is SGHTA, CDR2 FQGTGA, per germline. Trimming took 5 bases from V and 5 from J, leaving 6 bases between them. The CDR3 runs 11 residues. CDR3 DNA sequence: TGTGCCAGCAGCCGAGGGGAGACCCAGTACTTC. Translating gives CASSRGETQYF. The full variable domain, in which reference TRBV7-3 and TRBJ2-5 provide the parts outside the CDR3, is GAGVSQTPSNKVTEKGKYVELRCDPISGHTALYWYRQSLGQGPEFLIYFQGTGAADDSGLPNDRFFAVRPEGSVSTLKIQRTERGDSAVYLCASSRGETQYFGPGTRLLVL.

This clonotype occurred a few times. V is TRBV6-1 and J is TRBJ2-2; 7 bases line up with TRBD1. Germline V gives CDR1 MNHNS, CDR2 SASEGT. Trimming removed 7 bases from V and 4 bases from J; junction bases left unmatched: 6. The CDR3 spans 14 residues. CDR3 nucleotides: TGTGCCAGCACCCTCAACAGGGGCACCGGGGAGCTGTTTTTT. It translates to CASTLNRGTGELFF.

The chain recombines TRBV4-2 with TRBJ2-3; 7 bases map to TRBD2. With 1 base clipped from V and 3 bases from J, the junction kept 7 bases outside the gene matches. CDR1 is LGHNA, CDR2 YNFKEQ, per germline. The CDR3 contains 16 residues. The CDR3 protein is CASSQVTGGMTDTQYF. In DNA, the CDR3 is TGTGCCAGCAGCCAAGTAACCGGGGGGATGACAGATACGCAGTATTTT.

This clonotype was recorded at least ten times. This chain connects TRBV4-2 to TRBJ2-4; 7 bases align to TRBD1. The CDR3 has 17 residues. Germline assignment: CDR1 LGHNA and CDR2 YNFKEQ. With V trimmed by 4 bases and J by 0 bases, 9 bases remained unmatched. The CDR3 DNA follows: TGTGCCAGCAGCCCAAGGACAGGAAAACTAGCCAAAAACATTCAGTACTTC. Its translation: CASSPRTGKLAKNIQYF.

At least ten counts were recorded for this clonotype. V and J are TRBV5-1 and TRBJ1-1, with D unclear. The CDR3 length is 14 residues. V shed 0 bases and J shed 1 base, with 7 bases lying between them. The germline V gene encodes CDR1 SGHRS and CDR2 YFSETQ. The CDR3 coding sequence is TGCGCCAGCAGCTTGGGAGGGAGGAACACTGAAGCTTTCTTT. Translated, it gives CASSLGGRNTEAFF. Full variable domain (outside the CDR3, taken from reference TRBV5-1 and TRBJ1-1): KAGVTQTPRYLIKTRGQQVTLSCSPISGHRSVSWYQQTPGQGLQFLFEYFSETQRNKGNFPGRFSGRQFSNSRSEMNVSTLELGDSALYLCASSLGGRNTEAFFGQGTRLTVV.